This record looks at one T cell receptor beta chain sequence and its context. The CDR3 has 13 residues. CDR1 and CDR2 (germline): DFQATT, SNEGSKA (reference sequence). The V gene lost 7 bases and the J gene lost 1 base, with 14 bases spanning the gap. TCRdb fed the 5' RACE reads into MiXCR, producing one record per CDR3 protein. Counted here are roughly 100,000 distinct CDR3 sequences, approximately 8.4% occurring once; the ten biggest clones make up roughly 15%. The sample belongs to a study of T cells after yellow fever vaccination. Study-wide results and limits: Once the booster was given, most primary-vaccination clones reappeared, at about 95% for CD4 and roughly 90% for CD8. Overlap between CD4 and CD8 compartments was detected for a small share of clonotypes. Although the secondary response was weaker, it peaked faster, at day 5 versus 15.

The chain has TRBV20-1 and TRBJ2-7; D perhaps matches TRBD1 (6 bases). This receptor was taken from a man between 18 and 29 years old who received the YFV17D yellow fever vaccine. Sequencing used CD8+ T cells not binding an NS4B(214-222) dextramer, sorted from PBMCs, obtained more than 13 days after the first yellow fever vaccination. CDR3 region: CSVPRGGSYEQYF. The CDR3 region has the DNA TGCAGTGTCCCTCGAGGGGGTTCCTACGAGCAGTACTTC.